The rows below give T cell receptor beta chains drawn from one sample of a study of blood T cell repertoires in COVID-19. The table came from immunoSEQ multiplex PCR; TCRdb's copy has only in-frame clones and leaves some out. The sample includes 140,000 to 150,000 clones, 82% seen only once; the top ten take 12% to 15%. The sequenced material came from peripheral blood. The receptors were gathered from a human donor with acute or convalescent COVID-19. The donor label of this sample is uncertain. Each CDR3 is given with its conserved first and last residue. Each record gives: J gene, clone size, V gene, D gene, CDR3 protein, CDR3 DNA. A D gene is named only where the DNA matches it firmly. A clone size is listed for some rows: how often the clone was seen (once, few, many), or a class if it is expanded.

j_gene: TRBJ1-2; abundance: -; v_gene: TRBV15; d_gene: -; CDR3aa: CATSRDRGPNYGYTF; CDR3nt: TGTGCCACCAGCAGAGATCGCGGGCCTAACTATGGCTACACCTTC
j_gene: TRBJ1-2; abundance: -; v_gene: TRBV5-1; d_gene: TRBD1; CDR3aa: CASAPLQGIGGYTF; CDR3nt: TGCGCCAGCGCTCCCTTACAGGGGATCGGGGGCTACACCTTC
j_gene: TRBJ2-1; abundance: -; v_gene: TRBV11-2; d_gene: TRBD2; CDR3aa: CASSLAGGLNEQFF; CDR3nt: TGTGCCAGCAGCTTGGCGGGGGGCCTCAATGAGCAGTTCTTC
j_gene: TRBJ2-7; abundance: -; v_gene: TRBV4-2; d_gene: TRBD1; CDR3aa: CASSQPGQGYYEQYF; CDR3nt: TGTGCCAGCAGCCAACCGGGACAGGGGTACTACGAGCAGTACTTC
j_gene: TRBJ2-1; abundance: -; v_gene: TRBV4-3; d_gene: TRBD2; CDR3aa: CASSQGAGLAGGYDNEQFF; CDR3nt: TGCGCCAGCAGCCAAGGGGCGGGGCTAGCGGGGGGTTATGACAATGAGCAGTTCTTC
j_gene: TRBJ2-1; abundance: once; v_gene: TRBV7-9; d_gene: TRBD2; CDR3aa: CASSLGHYGEGEQFF; CDR3nt: TGTGCCAGCAGCTTAGGTCATTACGGGGAGGGTGAGCAGTTCTTC
j_gene: TRBJ1-2; abundance: -; v_gene: TRBV7-8; d_gene: TRBD1; CDR3aa: CASSYPGQGNYGYTF; CDR3nt: TGTGCCAGCAGCTATCCGGGACAGGGGAATTATGGCTACACCTTC
j_gene: TRBJ1-1; abundance: -; v_gene: TRBV5-1; d_gene: -; CDR3aa: CASSLWGPNTEAFF; CDR3nt: TGCGCCAGCAGCTTGTGGGGGCCTAACACTGAAGCTTTCTTT
j_gene: TRBJ1-2; abundance: -; v_gene: TRBV4-3; d_gene: -; CDR3aa: CASSQDSGRGKDGYTF; CDR3nt: TGCGCCAGCAGCCAAGATTCGGGCAGGGGCAAGGATGGCTACACCTTC
j_gene: TRBJ1-3; abundance: few; v_gene: TRBV5-1; d_gene: TRBD1; CDR3aa: CASSWGSTGDLIARNTIYF; CDR3nt: TGCGCCAGCAGCTGGGGATCGACAGGGGACCTGATTGCACGAAACACCATATATTTT
j_gene: TRBJ1-1; abundance: -; v_gene: TRBV19; d_gene: -; CDR3aa: CASSIEAAMRSTEAFF; CDR3nt: TGTGCCAGTAGTATAGAAGCAGCTATGAGGAGCACTGAAGCTTTCTTT
j_gene: TRBJ1-3; abundance: -; v_gene: TRBV18; d_gene: TRBD1; CDR3aa: CASSSRGQGQPSGNTIYF; CDR3nt: TGTGCCAGCTCATCGCGAGGACAGGGTCAACCGTCTGGAAACACCATATATTTT
j_gene: TRBJ1-3; abundance: -; v_gene: TRBV6-4; d_gene: -; CDR3aa: CASRAPGHRGNTIYF; CDR3nt: TGTGCCAGCAGGGCTCCGGGACATCGTGGAAACACCATATATTTT
j_gene: TRBJ1-5; abundance: -; v_gene: TRBV6-1; d_gene: -; CDR3aa: CASSEAGGNQPQHF; CDR3nt: TGTGCCAGCAGTGAAGCCGGGGGGAATCAGCCCCAGCATTTT
j_gene: TRBJ1-6; abundance: -; v_gene: TRBV5-1; d_gene: -; CDR3aa: CASSGEGTSGPLHF; CDR3nt: TGCGCCAGCAGCGGCGAGGGCACCTCGGGACCCCTCCACTTT
j_gene: TRBJ2-5; abundance: -; v_gene: TRBV7-2; d_gene: -; CDR3aa: CASSLQETQYF; CDR3nt: TGTGCCAGCAGCCTTCAAGAGACCCAGTACTTC
j_gene: TRBJ1-5; abundance: -; v_gene: TRBV7-8; d_gene: -; CDR3aa: CASSLRNGWDQPQHF; CDR3nt: TGTGCCAGCAGCTTGAGGAACGGATGGGATCAGCCCCAGCATTTT
j_gene: TRBJ1-5; abundance: -; v_gene: TRBV10-3; d_gene: -; CDR3aa: CAIRHNSNQPQHF; CDR3nt: TGTGCCATCCGACATAATAGCAATCAGCCCCAGCATTTT
j_gene: TRBJ2-4; abundance: -; v_gene: TRBV5-1; d_gene: TRBD1; CDR3aa: CASSLGLDRGKAKNIQYF; CDR3nt: TGCGCCAGCAGCTTGGGGCTTGACAGGGGGAAAGCCAAAAACATTCAGTACTTC
j_gene: TRBJ1-1; abundance: -; v_gene: TRBV3-1/TRBV3-2; d_gene: TRBD1; CDR3aa: CASSPRDRTNTEAFF; CDR3nt: TGTGCCAGCAGCCCAAGGGACAGGACGAACACTGAAGCTTTCTTT
j_gene: TRBJ2-7; abundance: -; v_gene: TRBV7-2; d_gene: TRBD2; CDR3aa: CASSLARGAPYEQYF; CDR3nt: TGTGCCAGCAGCTTAGCGCGGGGGGCCCCCTACGAGCAGTACTTC
j_gene: TRBJ2-7; abundance: -; v_gene: TRBV28; d_gene: -; CDR3aa: CASRQAGLGHSEQYF; CDR3nt: TGTGCCAGCAGACAAGCGGGCCTTGGGCACTCCGAGCAGTACTTC
j_gene: TRBJ1-5; abundance: few; v_gene: TRBV7-2; d_gene: -; CDR3aa: CASSSTVNQPQHF; CDR3nt: TGTGCCAGCAGCTCGACAGTGAATCAGCCCCAGCATTTT
j_gene: TRBJ1-1; abundance: -; v_gene: TRBV9; d_gene: -; CDR3aa: CASSGGFGETEAFF; CDR3nt: TGTGCCAGCAGCGGGGGATTTGGGGAGACTGAAGCTTTCTTT
j_gene: TRBJ1-5; abundance: once; v_gene: TRBV28; d_gene: -; CDR3aa: CASSFYGNQPQHF; CDR3nt: TGTGCCAGCAGCTTCTATGGCAATCAGCCCCAGCATTTT
j_gene: TRBJ2-5; abundance: -; v_gene: TRBV30; d_gene: TRBD2; CDR3aa: CAWAIAGVGETQYF; CDR3nt: TGTGCCTGGGCAATAGCGGGGGTAGGGGAGACCCAGTACTTC
j_gene: TRBJ1-2; abundance: -; v_gene: TRBV7-2; d_gene: -; CDR3aa: CASRTGKGGGYTF; CDR3nt: TGTGCCAGCAGAACCGGGAAGGGCGGTGGCTACACCTTC
j_gene: TRBJ1-2; abundance: -; v_gene: TRBV30; d_gene: -; CDR3aa: CAWRGPGGGYTF; CDR3nt: TGTGCCTGGAGGGGTCCCGGAGGTGGCTACACCTTC
j_gene: TRBJ2-2; abundance: once; v_gene: TRBV6-6; d_gene: TRBD2; CDR3aa: CASSRPRLAVNTGELFF; CDR3nt: TGTGCCAGCAGTCGACCCCGGCTAGCGGTGAACACCGGGGAGCTGTTTTTT
j_gene: TRBJ1-6; abundance: -; v_gene: TRBV30; d_gene: -; CDR3aa: CAWRTVQSNSPLHF; CDR3nt: TGTGCCTGGAGGACAGTACAGTCCAACTCACCCCTCCACTTT
j_gene: TRBJ1-3; abundance: -; v_gene: TRBV12-3/TRBV12-4; d_gene: -; CDR3aa: CASSPQGPPYF; CDR3nt: TGTGCCAGCAGTCCTCAGGGGCCCCCATATTTT
j_gene: TRBJ2-3; abundance: -; v_gene: TRBV4-2; d_gene: -; CDR3aa: CASSLRQVQRIQTDTQYF; CDR3nt: TGTGCCAGCAGCCTCCGACAGGTCCAACGAATCCAAACAGATACGCAGTATTTT
j_gene: TRBJ1-1; abundance: -; v_gene: TRBV6-4; d_gene: TRBD1; CDR3aa: CASGHGTGEDTEAFF; CDR3nt: TGTGCCAGCGGGCACGGGACAGGGGAGGACACTGAAGCTTTCTTT
j_gene: TRBJ1-3; abundance: -; v_gene: TRBV19; d_gene: -; CDR3aa: CASSKRGSNLGGNTIYF; CDR3nt: TGTGCCAGTAGTAAGAGAGGCAGCAACCTCGGAGGAAACACCATATATTTT
j_gene: TRBJ2-2; abundance: -; v_gene: TRBV5-1; d_gene: TRBD1; CDR3aa: CASSSDRVGSGELFF; CDR3nt: TGCGCCAGCAGCTCCGACAGGGTGGGGTCCGGGGAGCTGTTTTTT
j_gene: TRBJ1-6; abundance: -; v_gene: TRBV2; d_gene: -; CDR3aa: CASSRRGNNSPLHF; CDR3nt: TGTGCCAGCAGTCGCAGGGGAAATAATTCACCCCTCCACTTT
j_gene: TRBJ1-1; abundance: few; v_gene: TRBV5-1; d_gene: TRBD1; CDR3aa: CASSAVDRGTEAFF; CDR3nt: TGCGCCAGCAGCGCGGTAGACAGGGGTACTGAAGCTTTCTTT
j_gene: TRBJ1-2; abundance: once; v_gene: TRBV2; d_gene: TRBD1; CDR3aa: CASSQTGDAGYTF; CDR3nt: TGTGCCAGCAGTCAAACAGGGGACGCTGGCTACACCTTC